What follows are 28 T cell receptor beta chains derived from one specimen sequenced in a study of T cells in Graves' hyperthyroidism and ophthalmopathy (dated by TCRdb to between 2018 and 2020). Library method: multiplex PCR. Sequencing was performed on an Illumina HiSeq 2000. TCR beta CDR3 regions were amplified from RNA transcripts. For the first round of RT-PCR on the TCR CDR3, the HTBI primer set was used together with the Qiagen OneStep RT-PCR kit. Starting from the raw public reads, TCRdb applied fastp trimming at Q25, assembled clones with MiXCR and retained in-frame beta chains. Here each entry gathers all rows of one CDR3 protein and keeps the most common genes and DNA. This sample lists 340,000 or so distinct CDR3 sequences; 16% were detected once. The ten largest clones capture approximately 31% of the sample. Specimen: blood. The receptors stem from a man aged 30 to 39 with Graves' hyperthyroidism.

This chain links TRBV7-9 with TRBJ2-7, with 8 positions matching TRBD2. CDR1 is SEHNR, CDR2 FQNEAQ, per germline (reference sequence). J was trimmed by 7 bases and V by 1 base; bases with no gene match: 12. The CDR3 consists of 16 residues. The DNA of the CDR3 is TGTGCCAGCAGCTTAGTGCTAGCGGGTTCCTCGGGTGAGCAGTACTTC. As protein: CASSLVLAGSSGEQYF.

This clonotype was counted at least ten times. The chain carries TRBV3-1 and TRBJ2-1; 7 bases map to TRBD2. Trimming at V came to 0 bases and at J to 4 bases, leaving 12 bases not matched to a gene. CDR3 length equals 18 residues. Germline loops: CDR1 LGHDT, CDR2 YNNKEL (reference sequence). The CDR3 DNA reads TGTGCCAGCAGCCAAGAAGCCGGGACGGGGAGGGGTTACAATGAGCAGTTCTTC. Translated, it gives CASSQEAGTGRGYNEQFF.

This clonotype was picked up many times. The chain recombines TRBV12-3 or TRBV12-4 with TRBJ2-1; D is perhaps TRBD2 (5 bases). The CDR3 runs 12 residues. Between the trimmed V and J ends, which lost 5 bases and 7 bases, there was a span of 9 bases. As DNA, the CDR3 is TGTGCCAGCAGTCGGGGAGTGAATGAGCAGTTCTTC. This gives the protein CASSRGVNEQFF.

The V and J genes are TRBV5-5 and TRBJ1-5, with TRBD1 identical over 9 bases. The CDR3 is made up of 15 amino acids. The V segment lost 5 bases and the J segment 3 bases; nucleotides outside the gene matches: 6. Germline values: CDR1 SGHKS, CDR2 YYEKEE (reference sequence). The CDR3 spells CASSPGTGFNQPQHF. The CDR3 bases are TGTGCCAGCAGTCCCGGGACAGGGTTCAATCAGCCCCAGCATTTT.

The chain employs TRBV12-3 or TRBV12-4 and TRBJ2-7; 9 bases line up with TRBD2. This CDR3 is built from 14 residues. V lost 5 bases and J lost 2; bases outside the gene matches: 4. The CDR3 DNA reads as TGTGCCAGCAGTATGGCGGGGGGGCCCTACGAGCAGTACTTC. Its translation is CASSMAGGPYEQYF.

At least ten counts were recorded for this clonotype. J is TRBJ2-3 and V is TRBV7-9; D not resolved. This CDR3 has 12 residues. Germline V lookup: CDR1 SEHNR, CDR2 FQNEAQ (reference sequence). The V gene lost 1 base and the J gene lost 5 bases, with 4 bases spanning the gap. The CDR3 coding sequence is TGTGCCAGCAGCTTAGATCTAGATACGCAGTATTTT. Amino acids: CASSLDLDTQYF. The variable domain in full, completed from reference TRBV7-9 and TRBJ2-3, reads DTGVSQNPRHKITKRGQNVTFRCDPISEHNRLYWYRQTLGQGPEFLTYFQNEAQLEKSRLLSDRFSAERPKGSFSTLEIQRTEQGDSAMYLCASSLDLDTQYFGPGTRLTVL.

This clonotype was seen at least ten times. The CDR3 nucleotides are TGTGCCAGCAGCTTAGGTCGAGTCTACGAGCAGTACTTC. Protein sequence: CASSLGRVYEQYF. The J gene is TRBJ2-7, the V gene TRBV7-2; D is undetermined. V shed 1 base and J shed 3 bases, with 7 bases lying between them. Germline CDR1 is SGHTA and CDR2 is FQGNSA. This CDR3 is 13 amino acids long. The full variable domain, in which reference TRBV7-2 and TRBJ2-7 provide the parts outside the CDR3, is GAGVSQSPSNKVTEKGKDVELRCDPISGHTALYWYRQSLGQGLEFLIYFQGNSAPDKSGLPSDRFSAERTGGSVSTLTIQRTQQEDSAVYLCASSLGRVYEQYFGPGTRLTVT.

This clonotype was counted between two and nine times. The rearrangement uses TRBV3-1 and TRBJ2-1; 11 bases match TRBD2. CDR3 length: 16 amino acids. V gave up 4 bases and J gave up 12 bases; unmatched junction bases: 14. Germline values: CDR1 LGHDT, CDR2 YNNKEL (reference sequence). CDR3 amino acids: CASSPLVAGGVTAQFF. The CDR3 region has the DNA TGTGCCAGCAGCCCTCTGGTAGCGGGAGGGGTTACGGCGCAGTTCTTC.

This clonotype has a count of ten or more. The V gene is TRBV28, the J gene TRBJ2-1; unclear D gene. CDR3 length equals 15 residues. V dropped 2 bases and J dropped 0 bases, with 8 bases sitting between them. Germline V gene lookup returns CDR1 MDHEN and CDR2 SYDVKM. DNA for the CDR3: TGTGCCAGCAGTTTACCGCACAACTCCTACAATGAGCAGTTCTTC. Its translation: CASSLPHNSYNEQFF.

This clonotype was counted a few times. The V call is TRBV19, the J call TRBJ2-7; maybe TRBD2 (6 bases). The CDR3 contains 13 residues. Germline loops: CDR1 LNHDA, CDR2 SQIVND (reference sequence). Trimming took off 4 bases at V and 3 bases at J, with 10 bases between the two ends. The CDR3, as DNA: TGTGCCAGTAGTACCGGGACTGGCTACGAGCAGTACTTC. Amino acid sequence: CASSTGTGYEQYF.

This clonotype was found a few times. V gene TRBV28 combines with J gene TRBJ2-4; D is possibly TRBD1 (5 bases). Per germline, CDR1 MDHEN and CDR2 SYDVKM. The CDR3 covers 15 residues. The ends were cut back, 4 bases at V and 2 bases at J, with 12 bases in the middle. This chain's CDR3 is CASSSPGWPKNIQYF. Written as DNA, the CDR3 is TGTGCCAGCAGTTCTCCAGGGTGGCCCAAAAACATTCAGTACTTC.

This clonotype was seen repeatedly, ten times or more. The chain combines TRBV28 with TRBJ2-7; D not resolved. V lost 3 bases, J lost 4 bases, and 4 bases lay in between. This CDR3 comprises 11 residues. Looked up from germline, CDR1 is MDHEN and CDR2 is SYDVKM. The CDR3 sequence is CASSFKYEQYF. CDR3 in DNA: TGTGCCAGCAGTTTTAAATACGAGCAGTACTTC.

On this clonotype itself: A single base separates this from a much larger clone, so it may be a read error. The chain carries TRBV18 and TRBJ2-5; no clear D. Germline V gene sequence: CDR1 KGHSH, CDR2 LQKENI. Trimming removed 8 bases from V and 13 bases from J, with 23 bases in between. The CDR3 runs to 13 residues. The CDR3 reads CASQGPIQEIPYF. Written as DNA, the CDR3 is TGTGCCAGCCAAGGACCCATCCAAGAGATCCCGTACTTC.

This clonotype was seen many times. The genes are TRBV30 and TRBJ2-5; tentatively, D is TRBD1 or TRBD2 (5 bases each). The CDR3 length is 13 residues. In germline, CDR1 is GTSNPN, CDR2 SVGIG (reference sequence). The chain's CDR3 is CAWLGPGQETQYF. The CDR3 DNA follows: TGTGCTTGGCTGGGGCCGGGACAAGAGACCCAGTACTTC.

This clonotype was counted between two and nine times. The genes are TRBV30 and TRBJ2-4; 7 bases fit TRBD1. V lost 5 bases, J lost 2 bases, and 3 bases stayed unmatched. This CDR3 contains 13 residues. Looked up from germline, CDR1 is GTSNPN and CDR2 is SVGIG (reference sequence). CDR3 sequence reads: CAWEQGSKNIQYF. The CDR3 nucleotides are TGTGCCTGGGAACAGGGGTCCAAAAACATTCAGTACTTC.

This clonotype came up many times. This chain links TRBV27 with TRBJ2-7; 9 nucleotides line up with TRBD1. From germline, CDR1 is MNHEY and CDR2 SMNVEV (reference sequence). V shed 6 bases, J shed 5 bases, and the junction held 20 bases outside the gene matches. The CDR3 runs to 18 residues. The CDR3, as DNA: TGTGCCAGCAGGAGGACGGGACAGGGAGTTCTTTCTGGAAACGAGCAGTACTTC. It yields the protein CASRRTGQGVLSGNEQYF.

This clonotype was counted ten times or more. The chain employs TRBV28 and TRBJ1-2; 7 bases align to TRBD1. J lost 5 bases, V lost 7 bases, and 13 bases had no gene match. The CDR3 is 15 residues long. Germline V gives CDR1 MDHEN, CDR2 SYDVKM. CDR3 amino acids: CASTLSTGEGYGYTF. In DNA form, the CDR3 reads TGTGCCAGCACCTTGAGTACAGGGGAAGGATATGGCTACACCTTC.

This clonotype showed up many times. The chain has TRBV5-5 and TRBJ2-2; the match to TRBD2 covers 7 bases. This CDR3 is built from 15 residues. After removal of 2 bases from V and 3 bases from J, the junction contained 4 bases not matched to a gene. Germline CDR1 reads SGHKS; CDR2 reads YYEKEE (reference sequence). The CDR3 coding sequence is TGTGCCAGCAGCTTATTGGCGGGGGACACCGGGGAGCTGTTTTTT. It specifies CASSLLAGDTGELFF.

There are many counts of this clonotype. The rearrangement links TRBV15 to TRBJ2-3; a possible D gene is TRBD2 (5 bases). The CDR3 length is 13 residues. Germline CDR1 and CDR2: LNHNV and YYDKDF (reference sequence). Between the trimmed V and J ends, which lost 7 bases and 5 bases, there was a span of 13 bases. The CDR3 DNA follows: TGTGCCACCACCGGCCCTGGGAGAGATACGCAGTATTTT. Translation gives CATTGPGRDTQYF.

This clonotype was detected ten times or more. The chain has TRBV14 and TRBJ1-1, with D unclear. Trimming took off 6 bases at V and 1 base at J, with 9 bases between the two ends. Germline assignment: CDR1 SGHDN and CDR2 FVKESK. The CDR3 length is 13 residues. The CDR3 DNA follows: TGTGCCAGCAGTCTCGATCAGAACACTGAAGCTTTCTTT. It yields the protein CASSLDQNTEAFF.

This clonotype was seen more than once but under ten times. The chain is built from TRBV28 and TRBJ1-5, with 8 bases fitting TRBD1. Looked up from germline, CDR1 is MDHEN and CDR2 is SYDVKM. The CDR3 runs 14 residues. V trimming: 6 bases; J trimming: 4 bases; junction bases outside the gene matches: 5. This chain's CDR3 is CASSPGGLNQPQHF. The CDR3 DNA follows: TGTGCCAGCAGCCCAGGGGGCCTGAATCAGCCCCAGCATTTT.

Many counts were recorded for this clonotype. The V and J genes are TRBV20-1 and TRBJ2-1; D is unclear. Trimming left V 0 bases short and J 6 bases short, with 12 bases between. CDR1 and CDR2 from the germline V gene are DFQATT and SNEGSKA (reference sequence). CDR3 size: 14 residues. The CDR3 is CSARDPGPFNEQFF. The CDR3 DNA follows: TGCAGTGCTAGAGATCCAGGACCTTTCAATGAGCAGTTCTTC.

The chain has TRBV15 and TRBJ1-5, with D perhaps matching TRBD1 (5 bases). The CDR3 is made up of 13 amino acids. Trimming removed 0 bases at V and 7 bases at J, with 7 bases between. The germline V gene has CDR1 LNHNV and CDR2 YYDKDF (reference sequence). The chain's CDR3 is CATSRDRDQPQHF. DNA of the CDR3: TGTGCCACCAGCAGAGATAGGGACCAGCCCCAGCATTTT.

The rearrangement links TRBV12-3 or TRBV12-4 to TRBJ1-2, with 10 nucleotides matching TRBD1. With 6 bases clipped from V and 2 bases from J, the junction kept 6 bases outside the gene matches. The CDR3 covers 15 residues. CDR3 loop: CASSLTGQGNYGYTF. CDR3 sequence (DNA): TGTGCCAGCAGCCTTACGGGACAGGGGAACTATGGCTACACCTTC.

This clonotype was found a few times. The chain carries TRBV9 and TRBJ2-7, with D perhaps TRBD1 (6 bases). CDR1 is SGDLS and CDR2 is YYNGEE in the germline V gene. CDR3 size: 16 residues. With 3 bases removed from V and 0 bases from J, the gap between germline ends came to 16 bases. In DNA form, the CDR3 reads TGTGCCAGCAGCGCCGGACTGGGGGACACCTCCTACGAGCAGTACTTC. Translation: CASSAGLGDTSYEQYF.

At least ten counts were recorded for this clonotype. The chain recombines TRBV7-2 with TRBJ2-1, with D maybe TRBD2 (5 bases). Germline V gives CDR1 SGHTA, CDR2 FQGNSA. The CDR3 runs 15 residues. Deletions cut 3 bases from V and 7 bases from J, with 16 bases between. CDR3 sequence (DNA): TGTGCCAGCAGCTTTGCCGGACTTCGTTTTAATGAGCAGTTCTTC. Its protein product is CASSFAGLRFNEQFF.

This clonotype was seen ten or more times. The V call is TRBV28, the J call TRBJ1-1, with no clear D. This CDR3 contains 13 residues. Germline-derived CDR1 and CDR2 are MDHEN and SYDVKM. V lost 7 bases and J 4 bases, leaving 13 bases between the germline ends. CDR3 sequence reads: CASIKGDLTEAFF. CDR3 bases: TGTGCCAGCATAAAAGGAGACCTCACTGAAGCTTTCTTT.

Many counts were recorded for this clonotype. V usage is TRBV3-1 and J usage is TRBJ1-1; no clear D gene. The CDR3 loop spans 15 amino acids. Trimming removed 2 bases from V and 0 bases from J, with 10 bases in between. The V gene's germline CDR1 is LGHDT and CDR2 YNNKEL (reference sequence). CDR3 nucleotide sequence: TGTGCCAGCAGCCAACCGGACCGACTGAACACTGAAGCTTTCTTT. This gives the protein CASSQPDRLNTEAFF. Together with reference TRBV3-1 and TRBJ1-1, the CDR3 gives the full variable domain: DTAVSQTPKYLVTQMGNDKSIKCEQNLGHDTMYWYKQDSKKFLKIMFSYNNKELIINETVPNRFSPKSPDKAHLNLHINSLELGDSAVYFCASSQPDRLNTEAFFGQGTRLTVV.